This is a list of T cell receptor beta chains from one sample in a study of spatial heterogeneity in lung cancer. TCRdb reprocessed the 5' RACE reads with MiXCR, giving one entry per CDR3 protein. Of about 3,000 distinct CDR3 sequences in the sample, approximately 15% are singletons; the top ten hold more than 6.5%. The source was lung tumor tissue, collected at surgery. Every receptor here comes from a male donor with early-stage non-small cell lung cancer. The CDR3 runs from the conserved cysteine through the conserved F or W. A D gene is named only where the DNA matches it firmly. Only part of the rows carry a size: once, few, many, or a class if the clone is expanded.

v_gene	abundance	d_gene	j_gene	CDR3aa	CDR3nt
TRBV30	few	-	TRBJ2-3	CAWDRGGRDTQYF	TGTGCCTGGGACAGAGGGGGACGGGATACGCAGTATTTT
TRBV6-2/TRBV6-3	-	-	TRBJ1-5	CASSYAEGQPQHF	TGTGCCAGCAGTTACGCAGAGGGGCAGCCCCAGCATTTT
TRBV6-5	-	-	TRBJ1-5	CASSTRGGQPQHF	TGTGCCAGCAGTACCCGAGGGGGTCAGCCCCAGCATTTT
TRBV7-2	-	-	TRBJ1-5	CASSLSLSNQPQHF	TGTGCCAGCAGCCTCAGCCTTAGCAATCAGCCCCAGCATTTT
TRBV9	medium-sized	TRBD1	TRBJ1-1	CASSVAGQGANTEAFF	TGTGCCAGCAGCGTAGCTGGACAGGGGGCGAACACTGAAGCTTTCTTT
TRBV4-3	medium-sized	TRBD1	TRBJ2-1	CASSQSWQGANEQFF	TGCGCCAGCAGCCAATCTTGGCAGGGGGCGAATGAGCAGTTCTTC
TRBV7-6	few	-	TRBJ2-5	CASSRGRQETQYF	TGTGCCAGCAGCCGGGGCAGACAAGAGACCCAGTACTTC
TRBV7-2	once	TRBD1	TRBJ1-6	CASSLLPGGNSPLHF	TGTGCCAGCAGCTTACTGCCAGGGGGGAATTCACCCCTCCACTTT
TRBV12-3/TRBV12-4	few	-	TRBJ1-2	CASSFHGGGYTF	TGTGCCAGCAGTTTTCACGGAGGGGGCTACACCTTC
TRBV12-3/TRBV12-4	few	-	TRBJ2-4	CASGRVTANKLAKNIQYF	TGTGCCAGTGGTAGGGTCACCGCGAACAAACTAGCCAAAAACATTCAGTACTTC
TRBV7-2	few	TRBD1	TRBJ1-4	CASSLRTGRDEKLFF	TGTGCCAGCAGCCTTCGGACAGGGAGGGATGAAAAACTGTTTTTT
TRBV4-2	medium-sized	TRBD2	TRBJ2-2	CASSYQTSAGELFF	TGTGCCAGCAGCTACCAAACTAGCGCCGGGGAGCTGTTTTTT
TRBV11-3	-	-	TRBJ2-5	CASSFGQSTQYF	TGTGCCAGCAGCTTTGGGCAGTCAACCCAGTACTTC
TRBV12-3/TRBV12-4	few	-	TRBJ1-2	CASSSNQFNGYTF	TGTGCCAGCAGTTCGAACCAGTTCAATGGCTACACCTTC
TRBV7-7	medium-sized	-	TRBJ1-4	CASSLTQGKGEKLFF	TGTGCCAGCAGCTTAACCCAAGGGAAAGGCGAAAAACTGTTTTTT
TRBV5-1	medium-sized	-	TRBJ1-1	CASSLEQGYTEAFF	TGCGCCAGCAGCTTGGAACAGGGATACACTGAAGCTTTCTTT
TRBV4-1	few	TRBD1	TRBJ2-7	CASSQVVGRDRYEQYF	TGCGCCAGCAGCCAAGTAGTAGGAAGGGACAGGTACGAGCAGTACTTC
TRBV28	few	-	TRBJ1-3	CASRTSSGNTIYF	TGTGCCAGTCGCACAAGCTCTGGAAACACCATATATTTT
TRBV20-1	medium-sized	-	TRBJ2-1	CSARPTTANEQFF	TGCAGTGCTAGGCCGACCACCGCAAATGAGCAGTTCTTC
TRBV30	few	-	TRBJ2-7	CAWNHLGEQYF	TGTGCCTGGAACCACCTGGGCGAGCAGTACTTC
TRBV7-9	-	TRBD2	TRBJ2-7	CASSPSGYEQYF	TGTGCCAGCAGCCCTAGCGGCTACGAGCAGTACTTC
TRBV25-1	medium-sized	-	TRBJ2-5	CASSESLFQETQYF	TGTGCCAGCAGTGAATCACTTTTCCAAGAGACCCAGTACTTC